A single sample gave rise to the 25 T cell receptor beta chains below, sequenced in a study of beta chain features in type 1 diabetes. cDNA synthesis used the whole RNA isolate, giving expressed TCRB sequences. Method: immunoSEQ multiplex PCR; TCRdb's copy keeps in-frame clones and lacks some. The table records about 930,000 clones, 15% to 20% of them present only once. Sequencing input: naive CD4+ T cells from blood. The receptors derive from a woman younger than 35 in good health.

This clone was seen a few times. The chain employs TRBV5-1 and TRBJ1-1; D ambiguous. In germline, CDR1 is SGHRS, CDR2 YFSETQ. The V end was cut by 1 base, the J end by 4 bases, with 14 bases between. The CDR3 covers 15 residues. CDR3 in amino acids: CASSLKSFDGTEAFF. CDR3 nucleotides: TGCGCCAGCAGCTTGAAGAGTTTCGACGGCACTGAAGCTTTCTTT.

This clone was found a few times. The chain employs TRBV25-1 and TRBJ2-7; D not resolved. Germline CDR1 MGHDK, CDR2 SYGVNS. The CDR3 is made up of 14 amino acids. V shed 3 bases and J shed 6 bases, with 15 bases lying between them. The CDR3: CASSDVQPPSEQYF. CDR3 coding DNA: TGTGCCAGCAGTGATGTGCAGCCCCCTTCCGAGCAGTACTTC.

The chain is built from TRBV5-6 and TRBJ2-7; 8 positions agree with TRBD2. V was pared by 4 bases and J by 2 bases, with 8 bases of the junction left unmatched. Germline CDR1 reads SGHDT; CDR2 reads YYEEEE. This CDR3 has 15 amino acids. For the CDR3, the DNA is TGTGCCAGCAGCCCCACTAGCGGAGGGGCCTACGAGCAGTACTTC. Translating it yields CASSPTSGGAYEQYF.

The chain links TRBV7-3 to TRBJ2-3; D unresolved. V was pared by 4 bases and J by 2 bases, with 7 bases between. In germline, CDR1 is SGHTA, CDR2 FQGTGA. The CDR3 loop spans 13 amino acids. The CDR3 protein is CASSSGDTDTQYF. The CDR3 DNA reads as TGTGCCAGCAGCTCTGGGGACACAGATACGCAGTATTTT.

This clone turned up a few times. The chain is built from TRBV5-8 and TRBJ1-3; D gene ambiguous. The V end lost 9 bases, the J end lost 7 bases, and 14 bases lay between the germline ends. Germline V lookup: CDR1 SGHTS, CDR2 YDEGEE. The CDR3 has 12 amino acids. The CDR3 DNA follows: TGTGCCACGACGGGCCTTTGGAACACCATATATTTT. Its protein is CATTGLWNTIYF.

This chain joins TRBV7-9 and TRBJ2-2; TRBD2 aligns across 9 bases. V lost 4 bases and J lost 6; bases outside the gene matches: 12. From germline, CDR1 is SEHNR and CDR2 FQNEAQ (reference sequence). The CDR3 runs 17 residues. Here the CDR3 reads CASSSVGLAGRPGELFF. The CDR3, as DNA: TGTGCCAGCAGCTCAGTCGGTCTAGCGGGAAGGCCCGGGGAGCTGTTTTTT.

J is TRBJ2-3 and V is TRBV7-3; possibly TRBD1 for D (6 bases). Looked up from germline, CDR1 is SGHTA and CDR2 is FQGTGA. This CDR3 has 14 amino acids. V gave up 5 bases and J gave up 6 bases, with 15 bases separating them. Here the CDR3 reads CASSTYPGVDTQYF. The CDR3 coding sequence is TGTGCCAGCAGCACCTACCCAGGGGTCGATACGCAGTATTTT.

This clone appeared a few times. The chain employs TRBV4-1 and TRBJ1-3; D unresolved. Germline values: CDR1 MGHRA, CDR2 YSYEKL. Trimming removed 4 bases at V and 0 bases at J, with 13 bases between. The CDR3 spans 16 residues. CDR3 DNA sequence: TGCGCCAGCAGCCGCGAAGACCTTCGCTCTGGAAACACCATATATTTT. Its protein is CASSREDLRSGNTIYF.

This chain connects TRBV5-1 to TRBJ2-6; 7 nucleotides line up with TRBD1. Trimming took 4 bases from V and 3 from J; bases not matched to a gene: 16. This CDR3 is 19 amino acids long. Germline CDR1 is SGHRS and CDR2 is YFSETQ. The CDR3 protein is CASSAKQGPYGGGANVLTF. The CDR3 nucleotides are TGCGCCAGCAGCGCGAAACAGGGGCCTTACGGTGGTGGGGCCAACGTCCTGACTTTC. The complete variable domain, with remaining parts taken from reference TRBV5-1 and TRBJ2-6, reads KAGVTQTPRYLIKTRGQQVTLSCSPISGHRSVSWYQQTPGQGLQFLFEYFSETQRNKGNFPGRFSGRQFSNSRSEMNVSTLELGDSALYLCASSAKQGPYGGGANVLTFGAGSRLTVL.

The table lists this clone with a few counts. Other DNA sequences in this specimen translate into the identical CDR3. CDR3 amino acids: CASSPGTDNEQFF. DNA of the CDR3: TGTGCCAGCTCACCAGGGACAGACAATGAGCAGTTCTTC. The chain uses TRBV18 and TRBJ2-1; 7 nucleotides align to TRBD1. This CDR3 is built from 13 residues. The J segment lost 5 bases and the V segment lost 2 bases, leaving 0 bases of the junction unmatched. Germline V gene sequence: CDR1 KGHSH, CDR2 LQKENI. Looking up the rest from reference TRBV18 and TRBJ2-1 gives the full variable domain: NAGVMQNPRHLVRRRGQEARLRCSPMKGHSHVYWYRQLPEEGLKFMVYLQKENIIDESGMPKERFSAEFPKEGPSILRIQQVVRGDSAAYFCASSPGTDNEQFFGPGTRLTVL.

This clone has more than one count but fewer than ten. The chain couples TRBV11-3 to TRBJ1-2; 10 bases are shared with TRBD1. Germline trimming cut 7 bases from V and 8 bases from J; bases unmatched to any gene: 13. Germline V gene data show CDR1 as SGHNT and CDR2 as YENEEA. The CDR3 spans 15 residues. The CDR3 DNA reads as TGTGCCAGCACCATATTGAAAGACAGGGGGCTGGGCTACACCTTC. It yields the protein CASTILKDRGLGYTF.

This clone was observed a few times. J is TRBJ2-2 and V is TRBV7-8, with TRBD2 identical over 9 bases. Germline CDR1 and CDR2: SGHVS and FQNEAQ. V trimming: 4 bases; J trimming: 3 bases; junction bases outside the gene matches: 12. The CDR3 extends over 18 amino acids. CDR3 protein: CASSSRTSAASHTGELFF. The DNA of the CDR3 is TGTGCCAGCAGCTCCCGGACTAGCGCCGCGTCCCACACCGGGGAGCTGTTTTTT.

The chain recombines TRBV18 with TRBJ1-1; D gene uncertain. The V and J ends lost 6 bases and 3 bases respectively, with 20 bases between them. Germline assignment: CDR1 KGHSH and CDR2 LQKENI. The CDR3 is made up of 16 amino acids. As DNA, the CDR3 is TGTGCCAGCTCGCTGCTACAGAAGCATAGATACACTGAAGCTTTCTTT. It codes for CASSLLQKHRYTEAFF.

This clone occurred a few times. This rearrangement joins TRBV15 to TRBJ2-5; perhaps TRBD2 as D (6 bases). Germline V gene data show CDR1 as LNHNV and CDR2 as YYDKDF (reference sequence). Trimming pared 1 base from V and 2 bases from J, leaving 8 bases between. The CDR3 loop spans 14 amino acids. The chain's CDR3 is CATSRGTKQETQYF. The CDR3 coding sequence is TGTGCCACCAGCAGAGGGACTAAACAAGAGACCCAGTACTTC.

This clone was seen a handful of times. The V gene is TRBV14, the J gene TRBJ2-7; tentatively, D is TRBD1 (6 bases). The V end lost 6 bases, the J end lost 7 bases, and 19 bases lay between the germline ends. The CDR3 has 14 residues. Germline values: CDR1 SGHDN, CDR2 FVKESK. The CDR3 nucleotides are TGTGCCAGCAGGCGCACAGGGTCGTCGTGGGAGCAGTACTTC. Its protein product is CASRRTGSSWEQYF.

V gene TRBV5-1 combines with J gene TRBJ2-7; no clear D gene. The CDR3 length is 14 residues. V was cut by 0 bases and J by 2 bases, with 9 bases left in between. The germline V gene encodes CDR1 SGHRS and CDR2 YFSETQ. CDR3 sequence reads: CASSLDVGPYEQYF. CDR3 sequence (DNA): TGCGCCAGCAGCTTGGACGTTGGGCCCTACGAGCAGTACTTC. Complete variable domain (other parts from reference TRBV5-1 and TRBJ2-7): KAGVTQTPRYLIKTRGQQVTLSCSPISGHRSVSWYQQTPGQGLQFLFEYFSETQRNKGNFPGRFSGRQFSNSRSEMNVSTLELGDSALYLCASSLDVGPYEQYFGPGTRLTVT.

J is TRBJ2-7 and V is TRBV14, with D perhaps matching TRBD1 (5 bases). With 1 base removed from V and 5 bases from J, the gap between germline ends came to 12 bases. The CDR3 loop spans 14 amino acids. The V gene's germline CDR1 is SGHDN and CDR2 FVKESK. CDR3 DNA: TGTGCCAGCAGCCAAGGCCTCCAGGGCCACGAGCAGTACTTC. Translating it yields CASSQGLQGHEQYF.

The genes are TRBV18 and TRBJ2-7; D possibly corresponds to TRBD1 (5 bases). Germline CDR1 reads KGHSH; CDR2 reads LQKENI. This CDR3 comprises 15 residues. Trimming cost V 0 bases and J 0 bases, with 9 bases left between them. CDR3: CASSPPAGFSYEQYF. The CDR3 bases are TGTGCCAGCTCACCACCGGCAGGGTTCTCCTACGAGCAGTACTTC.

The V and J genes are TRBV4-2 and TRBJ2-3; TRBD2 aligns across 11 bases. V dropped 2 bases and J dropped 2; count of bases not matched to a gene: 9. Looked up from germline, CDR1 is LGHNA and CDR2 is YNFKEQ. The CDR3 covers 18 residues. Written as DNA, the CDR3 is TGTGCCAGCAGCCAACAGCCGGGACTAGCGGAGACCACAGATACGCAGTATTTT. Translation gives CASSQQPGLAETTDTQYF.

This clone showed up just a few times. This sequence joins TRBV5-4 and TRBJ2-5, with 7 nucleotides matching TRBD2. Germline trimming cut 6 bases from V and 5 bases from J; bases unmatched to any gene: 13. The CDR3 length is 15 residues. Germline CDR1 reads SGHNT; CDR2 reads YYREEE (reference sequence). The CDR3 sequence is CASTQRVAGAETQYF. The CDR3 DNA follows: TGTGCCAGCACCCAACGAGTGGCGGGAGCGGAGACCCAGTACTTC.

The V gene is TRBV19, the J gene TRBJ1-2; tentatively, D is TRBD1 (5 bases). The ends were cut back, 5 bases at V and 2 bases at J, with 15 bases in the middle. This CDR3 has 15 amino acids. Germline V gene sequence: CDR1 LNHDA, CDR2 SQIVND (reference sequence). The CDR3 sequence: CASSYNRDGNYGYTF. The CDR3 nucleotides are TGTGCCAGTAGTTATAACCGGGACGGAAACTATGGCTACACCTTC.

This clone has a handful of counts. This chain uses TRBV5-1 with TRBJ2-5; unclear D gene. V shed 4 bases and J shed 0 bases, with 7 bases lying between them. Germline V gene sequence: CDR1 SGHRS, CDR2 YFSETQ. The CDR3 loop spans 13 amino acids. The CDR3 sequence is CASSPNNQETQYF. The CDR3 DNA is TGCGCCAGCAGCCCCAATAACCAAGAGACCCAGTACTTC.

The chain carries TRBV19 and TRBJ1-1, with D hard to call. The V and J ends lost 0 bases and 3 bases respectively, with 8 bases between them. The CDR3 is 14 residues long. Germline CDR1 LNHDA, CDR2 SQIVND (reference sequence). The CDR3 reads CASSIDYGDTEAFF. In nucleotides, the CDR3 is TGTGCCAGTAGTATAGATTATGGGGACACTGAAGCTTTCTTT.

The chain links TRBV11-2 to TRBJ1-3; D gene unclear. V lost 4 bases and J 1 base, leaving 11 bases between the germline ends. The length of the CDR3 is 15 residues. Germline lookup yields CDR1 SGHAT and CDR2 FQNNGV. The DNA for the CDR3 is TGTGCCAGCAGCTGGGGAGTATCATCTGGAAACACCATATATTTT. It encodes CASSWGVSSGNTIYF.

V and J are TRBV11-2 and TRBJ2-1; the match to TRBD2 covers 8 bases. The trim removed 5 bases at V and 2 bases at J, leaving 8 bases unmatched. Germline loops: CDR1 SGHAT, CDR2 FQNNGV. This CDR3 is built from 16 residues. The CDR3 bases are TGTGCCAGCAGCCCAAGCGGGAGTAGGACCTACAATGAGCAGTTCTTC. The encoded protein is CASSPSGSRTYNEQFF. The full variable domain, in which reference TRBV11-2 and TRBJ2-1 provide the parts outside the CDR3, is EAGVAQSPRYKIIEKRQSVAFWCNPISGHATLYWYQQILGQGPKLLIQFQNNGVVDDSQLPKDRFSAERLKGVDSTLKIQPAKLEDSAVYLCASSPSGSRTYNEQFFGPGTRLTVL.